Listed below are T cell receptor beta chains from one sample, sequenced in a study of blood T cell repertoires in COVID-19. Clones were read by immunoSEQ multiplex PCR, and TCRdb kept only the in-frame ones, dropping some. The table has over 100,000 clones, approximately 81% seen once. Material: peripheral blood. The receptors derive from a woman aged 80 or over with acute or convalescent COVID-19. CDR3s leave out the opening cysteine and the closing phenylalanine or tryptophan.

CDR3: ASTLEVGGGELF; V: TRBV5-1; length: 12
CDR3: ATKAGGGNKNIQY; V: TRBV6-4; length: 13
CDR3: ASSPDRLAGGYNEQF; V: TRBV18; length: 15
CDR3: ASSIGQAPNYGYT; V: TRBV19; length: 13
CDR3: ASSFSSRVEGSYNEQF; V: TRBV5-1; length: 16
CDR3: ASSEREGAYEQY; V: TRBV2; length: 12
CDR3: ASSEAISPISPEAF; V: TRBV2; length: 14
CDR3: ASTSGGTPYNEQF; V: TRBV6-6; length: 13
CDR3: ASSLRGGTSYNEQF; V: TRBV7-3; length: 14
CDR3: ASRLNMNTEAF; V: TRBV2; length: 11
CDR3: ASSLVRGADTQY; V: TRBV7-2; length: 12
CDR3: ASSRTGRPGELF; V: TRBV5-1; length: 12
CDR3: ASSRDRARGKLF; V: TRBV6-5; length: 12
CDR3: ASSLNRGTGELF; V: TRBV5-1; length: 12
CDR3: ASSGGGGYYGYT; V: TRBV9; length: 12
CDR3: ASSSGLAGVLSSYEQY; V: TRBV5-1; length: 16
CDR3: ASSLSTGYNEQF; V: TRBV13; length: 12
CDR3: ASTRENEKLF; V: TRBV2; length: 10
CDR3: ASSLANRGSREQF; V: TRBV7-2; length: 13
CDR3: ASSRSGRAWGDTQY; V: TRBV7-2; length: 14
CDR3: ASSLSRGGDLNSPLH; V: TRBV28; length: 15
CDR3: ATTSRGGSYNEQF; V: TRBV10-3; length: 13
CDR3: ASSKVSGLATTSTDTQY; V: TRBV21-1; length: 17
CDR3: ASSTPGGFQPQH; V: TRBV19; length: 12
CDR3: AIRAAGLQKAF; V: TRBV12-3/TRBV12-4; length: 11
CDR3: AWSVVLAGNEQF; V: TRBV30; length: 12
CDR3: ATGSGSSYNEQF; V: TRBV3-1/TRBV3-2; length: 12
CDR3: ASGGLNYNEQF; V: TRBV9; length: 11
CDR3: ASSSFTLSTDTQY; V: TRBV7-2; length: 13
CDR3: ASSYQQNTEAF; V: TRBV6-5; length: 11
CDR3: ASSYSQGYSGNTIY; V: TRBV6-2/TRBV6-3; length: 14
CDR3: SAQINYGYT; V: TRBV20-1; length: 9
CDR3: ASSLGGRRTDTQY; V: TRBV7-3; length: 13
CDR3: ASSLTGGLETQY; V: TRBV27; length: 12
CDR3: ASRSPGQGNTGELF; V: TRBV6-6; length: 14
CDR3: ASSGQNYNSPLH; V: TRBV2; length: 12
CDR3: SVLRGRDTEAF; V: TRBV29-1; length: 11
CDR3: ASSLAGTGDTEAF; V: TRBV7-8; length: 13
CDR3: ASKPGTYEQY; V: TRBV6-6; length: 10
CDR3: ASSELGQGNGYT; V: TRBV2; length: 12
CDR3: ASTRFLNEQF; V: TRBV28; length: 10
CDR3: ASSQGLAGVGNEQF; V: TRBV4-3; length: 14
CDR3: ASSLTGHNSPLH; V: TRBV5-4; length: 12
CDR3: ASSSTSRETQY; V: TRBV6-2/TRBV6-3; length: 11
CDR3: ASSPFDEQY; V: TRBV7-8; length: 9
CDR3: ASIPDRDEKLF; V: TRBV2; length: 11
CDR3: ASRAQVSGNTIY; V: TRBV6-5; length: 12
CDR3: ASSYSRDTPNNEQF; V: TRBV6-2/TRBV6-3; length: 14
CDR3: ASSVLPGNTEAF; V: TRBV9; length: 12
CDR3: AWSPGREDTEAF; V: TRBV30; length: 12